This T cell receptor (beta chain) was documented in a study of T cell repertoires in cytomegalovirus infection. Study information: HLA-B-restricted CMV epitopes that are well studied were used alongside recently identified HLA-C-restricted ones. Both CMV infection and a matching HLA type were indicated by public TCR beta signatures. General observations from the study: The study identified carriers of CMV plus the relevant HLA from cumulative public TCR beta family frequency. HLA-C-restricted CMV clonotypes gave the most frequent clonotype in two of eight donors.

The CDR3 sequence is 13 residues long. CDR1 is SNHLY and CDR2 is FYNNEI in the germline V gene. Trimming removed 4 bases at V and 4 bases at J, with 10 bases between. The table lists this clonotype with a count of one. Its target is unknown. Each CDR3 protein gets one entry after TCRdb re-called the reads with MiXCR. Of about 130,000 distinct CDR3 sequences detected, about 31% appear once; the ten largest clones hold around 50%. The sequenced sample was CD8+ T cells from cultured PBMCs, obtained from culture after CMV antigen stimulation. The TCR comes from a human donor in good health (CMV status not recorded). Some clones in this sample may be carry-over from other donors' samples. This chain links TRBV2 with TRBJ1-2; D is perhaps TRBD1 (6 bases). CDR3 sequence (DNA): TGTGCCAGCAGTGGGACAGAATCCTATGGCTACACCTTC. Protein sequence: CASSGTESYGYTF.